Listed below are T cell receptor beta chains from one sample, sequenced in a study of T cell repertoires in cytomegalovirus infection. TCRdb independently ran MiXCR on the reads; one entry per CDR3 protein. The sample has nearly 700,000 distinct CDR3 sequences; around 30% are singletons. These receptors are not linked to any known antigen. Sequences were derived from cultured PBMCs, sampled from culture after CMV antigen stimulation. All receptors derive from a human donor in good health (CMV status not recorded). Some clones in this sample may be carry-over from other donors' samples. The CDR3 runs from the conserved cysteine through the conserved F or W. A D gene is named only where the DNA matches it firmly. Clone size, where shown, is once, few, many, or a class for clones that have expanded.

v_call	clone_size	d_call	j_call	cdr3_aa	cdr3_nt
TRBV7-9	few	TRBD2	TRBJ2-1	CASSTIPGTSGGSSYNEQFF	TGTGCCAGCAGCACCATCCCCGGGACTAGCGGGGGTAGCTCCTACAATGAGCAGTTCTTC
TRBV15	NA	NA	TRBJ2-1	CATSRVARGTYNEQFF	TGTGCCACCAGCAGAGTTGCCAGGGGCACCTACAATGAGCAGTTCTTC
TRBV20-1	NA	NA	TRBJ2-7	CSARGVPTEQYF	TGCAGTGCTAGAGGTGTACCGACCGAGCAGTACTTC
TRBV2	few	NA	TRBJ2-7	CASGSKTRSAEQYF	TGTGCCAGCGGCTCAAAGACTAGATCGGCCGAGCAGTACTTC
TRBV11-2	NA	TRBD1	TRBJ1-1	CASSLAAGRGRPEAFF	TGTGCCAGCAGCTTGGCCGCGGGGAGGGGGCGGCCTGAAGCTTTCTTT
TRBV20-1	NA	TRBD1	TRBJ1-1	CSARDQNRGNTEAFF	TGCAGTGCTAGAGATCAGAACAGGGGAAACACTGAAGCTTTCTTT
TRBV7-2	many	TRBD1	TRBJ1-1	CASSVGQRGAFF	TGTGCCAGCAGCGTGGGACAGAGGGGAGCTTTCTTT
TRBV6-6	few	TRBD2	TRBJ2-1	CASSYSSSGTSNEQFF	TGTGCCAGCAGTTACTCGAGTTCCGGGACTAGCAATGAGCAGTTCTTC
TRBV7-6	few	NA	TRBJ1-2	CASSLGPGRNFYGYTF	TGTGCCAGCAGCTTAGGTCCGGGACGGAACTTTTATGGCTACACCTTC
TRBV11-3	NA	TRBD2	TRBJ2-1	CASSLSSGLGYEQFF	TGTGCCAGCAGCTTGTCTAGCGGGTTAGGTTATGAGCAGTTCTTC
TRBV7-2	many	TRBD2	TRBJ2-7	CASSPGLAMVADTF	TGTGCCAGCAGCCCGGGACTAGCGATGGTGGCTGATACCTTC
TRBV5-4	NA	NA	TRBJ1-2	CASSIDLTMSGGYTF	TGTGCCAGCAGCATTGACCTAACTATGAGCGGTGGCTACACCTTC
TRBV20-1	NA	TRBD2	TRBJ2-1	CSASSLAGVSGPREQFF	TGCAGTGCTAGTAGTCTAGCGGGAGTATCAGGGCCCCGTGAGCAGTTCTTC
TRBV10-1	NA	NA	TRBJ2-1	CASNRLETYNEQFF	TGCGCCAGCAATCGACTTGAAACCTACAATGAGCAGTTCTTC
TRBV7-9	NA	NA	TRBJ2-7	CASSLGESEQYF	TGTGCCAGCAGCTTGGGCGAAAGCGAGCAGTACTTC
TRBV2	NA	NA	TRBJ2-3	CASSDRDTDTQYF	TGTGCCAGCAGTGACAGGGACACAGATACGCAGTATTTT
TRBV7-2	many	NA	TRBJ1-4	CASSFGQSSLSEKLFF	TGTGCCAGCAGCTTTGGACAGAGCAGTTTGTCGGAAAAACTGTTTTTT
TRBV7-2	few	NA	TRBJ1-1	CASSIRGGSTEAFF	TGTGCCAGCAGCATAAGGGGTGGGAGCACTGAAGCTTTCTTT
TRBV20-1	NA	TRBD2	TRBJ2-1	CSAARVGGPGEQFF	TGCAGTGCTGCAAGGGTGGGAGGGCCGGGTGAGCAGTTCTTC
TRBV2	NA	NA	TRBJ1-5	CASHGQYNQPQHF	TGTGCCAGCCACGGACAGTACAATCAGCCCCAGCATTTT
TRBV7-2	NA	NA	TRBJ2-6	CASSLVSGLASGANVLTF	TGTGCCAGCAGCTTAGTTAGCGGCCTTGCTTCTGGGGCCAACGTCCTGACTTTC
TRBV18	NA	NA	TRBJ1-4	CASSPPQGWGEKLFF	TGTGCCAGCTCACCACCCCAGGGGTGGGGTGAAAAACTGTTTTTT